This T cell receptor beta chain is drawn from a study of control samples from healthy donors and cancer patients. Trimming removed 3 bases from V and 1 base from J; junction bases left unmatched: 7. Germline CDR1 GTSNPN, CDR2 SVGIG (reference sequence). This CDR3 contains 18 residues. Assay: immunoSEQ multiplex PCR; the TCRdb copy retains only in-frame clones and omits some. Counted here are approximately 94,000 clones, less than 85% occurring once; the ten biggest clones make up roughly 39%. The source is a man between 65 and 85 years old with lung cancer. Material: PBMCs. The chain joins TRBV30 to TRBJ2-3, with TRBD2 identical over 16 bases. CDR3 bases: TGTGCCTGGAGGCGATTCGGGACTAGCGGGGGGGGCACAGATACGCAGTATTTT. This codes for CAWRRFGTSGGGTDTQYF.